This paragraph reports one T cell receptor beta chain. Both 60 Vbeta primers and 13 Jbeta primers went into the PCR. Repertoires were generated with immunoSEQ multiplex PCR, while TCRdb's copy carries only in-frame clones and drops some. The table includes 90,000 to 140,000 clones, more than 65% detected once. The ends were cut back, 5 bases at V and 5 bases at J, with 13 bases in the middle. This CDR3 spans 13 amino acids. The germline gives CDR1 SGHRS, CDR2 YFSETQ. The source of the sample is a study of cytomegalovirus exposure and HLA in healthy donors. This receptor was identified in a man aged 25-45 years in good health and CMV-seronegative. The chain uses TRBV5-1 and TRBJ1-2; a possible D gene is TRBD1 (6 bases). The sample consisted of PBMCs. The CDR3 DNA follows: TGCGCCAGCAGACAGGGTTCGGAGTATGGCTACACCTTC. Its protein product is CASRQGSEYGYTF.